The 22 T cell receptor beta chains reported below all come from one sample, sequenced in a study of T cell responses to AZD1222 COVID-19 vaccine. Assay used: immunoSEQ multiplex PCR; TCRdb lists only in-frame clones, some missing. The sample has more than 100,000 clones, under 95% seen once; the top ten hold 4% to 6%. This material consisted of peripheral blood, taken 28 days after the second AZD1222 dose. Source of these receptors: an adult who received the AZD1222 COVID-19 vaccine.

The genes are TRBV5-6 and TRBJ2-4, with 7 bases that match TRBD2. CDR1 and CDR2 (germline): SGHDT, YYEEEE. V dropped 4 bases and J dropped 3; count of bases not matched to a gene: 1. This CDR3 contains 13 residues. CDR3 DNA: TGTGCCAGCAGCAGCGGGATCAAAAACATTCAGTACTTC. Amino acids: CASSSGIKNIQYF.

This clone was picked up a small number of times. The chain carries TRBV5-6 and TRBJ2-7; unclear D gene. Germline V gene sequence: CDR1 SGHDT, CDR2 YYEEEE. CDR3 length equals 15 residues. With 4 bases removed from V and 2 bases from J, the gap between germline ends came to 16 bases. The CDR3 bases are TGTGCCAGCAGCGCGTTTATCGGGCCCCCCTACGAGCAGTACTTC. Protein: CASSAFIGPPYEQYF.

CDR3 amino acids: CAWSGALTRTDTQYF. CDR3 bases: TGTGCCTGGAGTGGAGCGTTGACGCGCACAGATACGCAGTATTTT. The chain combines TRBV30 with TRBJ2-3, with D hard to call. With 1 base removed from V and 1 base from J, the gap between germline ends came to 12 bases. The CDR3 has 15 residues. The germline gives CDR1 GTSNPN, CDR2 SVGIG (reference sequence).

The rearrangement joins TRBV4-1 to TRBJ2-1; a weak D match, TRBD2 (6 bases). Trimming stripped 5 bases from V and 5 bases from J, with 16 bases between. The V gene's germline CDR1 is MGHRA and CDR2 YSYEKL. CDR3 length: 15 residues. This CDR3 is CASSFRVGGNNEQFF. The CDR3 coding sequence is TGCGCCAGCAGCTTCAGGGTCGGAGGGAACAATGAGCAGTTCTTC.

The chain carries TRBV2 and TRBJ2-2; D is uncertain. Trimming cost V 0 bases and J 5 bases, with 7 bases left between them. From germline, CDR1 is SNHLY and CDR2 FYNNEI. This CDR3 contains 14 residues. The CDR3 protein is CASSEAFATGELFF. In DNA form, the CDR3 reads TGTGCCAGCAGTGAAGCGTTCGCGACCGGGGAGCTGTTTTTT.

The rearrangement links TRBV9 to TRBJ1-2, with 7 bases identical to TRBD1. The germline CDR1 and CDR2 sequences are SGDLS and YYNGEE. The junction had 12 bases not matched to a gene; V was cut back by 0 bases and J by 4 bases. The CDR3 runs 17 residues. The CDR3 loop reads CASSVGVNLQGSYGYTF. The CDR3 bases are TGTGCCAGCAGCGTAGGGGTCAACTTACAGGGGAGCTATGGCTACACCTTC.

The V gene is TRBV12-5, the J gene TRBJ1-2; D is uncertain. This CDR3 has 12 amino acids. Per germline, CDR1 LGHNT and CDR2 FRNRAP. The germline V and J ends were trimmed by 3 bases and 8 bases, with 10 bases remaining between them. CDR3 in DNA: TGTGCTAGTGGTTTTCCCCGGAGCGGCTACACCTTC. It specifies CASGFPRSGYTF.

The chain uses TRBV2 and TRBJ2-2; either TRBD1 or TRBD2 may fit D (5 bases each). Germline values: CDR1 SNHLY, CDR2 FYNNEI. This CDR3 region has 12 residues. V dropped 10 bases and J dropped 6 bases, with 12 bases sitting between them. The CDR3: CATLRGPGELFF. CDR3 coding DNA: TGTGCCACCCTGAGGGGCCCCGGGGAGCTGTTTTTT.

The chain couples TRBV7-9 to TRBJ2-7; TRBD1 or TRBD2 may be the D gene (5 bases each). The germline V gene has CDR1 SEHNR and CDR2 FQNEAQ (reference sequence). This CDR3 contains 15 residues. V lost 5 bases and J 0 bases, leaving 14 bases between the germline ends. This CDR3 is CASSPRDGFSYEQYF. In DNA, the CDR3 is TGTGCCAGCAGCCCCCGGGACGGATTCTCCTACGAGCAGTACTTC.

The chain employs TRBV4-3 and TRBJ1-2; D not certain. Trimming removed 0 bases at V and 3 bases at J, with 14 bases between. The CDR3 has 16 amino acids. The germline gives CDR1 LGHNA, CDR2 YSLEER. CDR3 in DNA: TGCGCCAGCAGCCAAGATCTATCCGCGGCCTACTATGGCTACACCTTC. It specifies CASSQDLSAAYYGYTF.

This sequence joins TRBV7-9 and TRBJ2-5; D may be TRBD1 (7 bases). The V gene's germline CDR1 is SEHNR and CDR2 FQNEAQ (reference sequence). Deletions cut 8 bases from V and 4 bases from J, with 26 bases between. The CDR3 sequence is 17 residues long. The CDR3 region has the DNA TGTGCCAGCTTGGGTGGACAGGAGGGGATAGAAGTAGAGACCCAGTACTTC. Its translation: CASLGGQEGIEVETQYF.

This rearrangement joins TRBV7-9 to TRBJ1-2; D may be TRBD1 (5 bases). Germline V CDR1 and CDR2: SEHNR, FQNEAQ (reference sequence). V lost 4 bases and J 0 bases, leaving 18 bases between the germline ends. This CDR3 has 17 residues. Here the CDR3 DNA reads TGTGCCAGCAGCTCCTGGACAAGGGGAAGTACTAACTATGGCTACACCTTC. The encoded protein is CASSSWTRGSTNYGYTF.

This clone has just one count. The CDR3 here is CAISDPPSGGAETQYF. In nucleotides, the CDR3 is TGTGCCATCAGTGACCCTCCTAGCGGGGGGGCGGAGACCCAGTACTTC. The chain couples TRBV10-3 to TRBJ2-5; 12 nucleotides line up with TRBD2. The germline V gene has CDR1 ENHRY and CDR2 SYGVKD. J gave up 5 bases and V 3 bases, and 7 bases lay outside the gene matches. This CDR3 comprises 16 residues.

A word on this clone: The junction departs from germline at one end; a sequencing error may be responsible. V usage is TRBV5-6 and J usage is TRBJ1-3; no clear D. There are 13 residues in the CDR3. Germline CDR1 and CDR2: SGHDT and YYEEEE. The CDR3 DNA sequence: TGTGCCATCAGCCAAGGCCCCGGAAACACCATATATTTT. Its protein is CAISQGPGNTIYF. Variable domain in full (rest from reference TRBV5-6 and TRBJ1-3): DAGVTQSPTHLIKTRGQQVTLRCSPKSGHDTVSWYQQALGQGPQFIFQYYEEEERQRGNFPDRFSGHQFPNYSSELNVNALLLGDSALYLCAISQGPGNTIYFGEGSWLTVV.

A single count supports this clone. The DNA for the CDR3 is TGTGCCACCAGCAGAGATCATAGGTCGTTAGCTAATGGCTACACCTTC. This encodes CATSRDHRSLANGYTF. J is TRBJ1-2 and V is TRBV15, with unresolved D. V was pared by 0 bases and J by 6 bases, with 17 bases between. The CDR3 runs 16 residues. Germline V CDR1 and CDR2: LNHNV, YYDKDF (reference sequence).

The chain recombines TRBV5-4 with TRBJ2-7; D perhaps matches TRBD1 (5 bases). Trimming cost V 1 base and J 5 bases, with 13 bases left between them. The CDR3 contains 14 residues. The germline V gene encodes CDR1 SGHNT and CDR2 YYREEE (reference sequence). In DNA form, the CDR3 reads TGTGCCAGCAGCTTGCGGCAGGGTTCCCACGAGCAGTACTTC. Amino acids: CASSLRQGSHEQYF. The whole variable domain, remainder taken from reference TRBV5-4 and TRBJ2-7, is ETGVTQSPTHLIKTRGQQVTLRCSSQSGHNTVSWYQQALGQGPQFIFQYYREEENGRGNFPPRFSGLQFPNYSSELNVNALELDDSALYLCASSLRQGSHEQYFGPGTRLTVT.

CDR3 sequence (DNA): TGCGCCAGCAGCCAAGTCTTAAGAGGCAGGAGGGGCTTTGGCTACACCTTC. Its translation is CASSQVLRGRRGFGYTF. V is TRBV4-1 and J is TRBJ1-2; D is perhaps TRBD1 (5 bases). The CDR3 is 17 amino acids. Germline V gene data show CDR1 as MGHRA and CDR2 as YSYEKL. Trimming stripped 1 base from V and 7 bases from J, with 22 bases between.

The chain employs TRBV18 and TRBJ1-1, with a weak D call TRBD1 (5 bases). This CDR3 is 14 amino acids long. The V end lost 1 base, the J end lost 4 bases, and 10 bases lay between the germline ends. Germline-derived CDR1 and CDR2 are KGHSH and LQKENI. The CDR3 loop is CASSPQGLGTEAFF. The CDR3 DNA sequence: TGTGCCAGCTCACCACAGGGGCTGGGCACTGAAGCTTTCTTT.

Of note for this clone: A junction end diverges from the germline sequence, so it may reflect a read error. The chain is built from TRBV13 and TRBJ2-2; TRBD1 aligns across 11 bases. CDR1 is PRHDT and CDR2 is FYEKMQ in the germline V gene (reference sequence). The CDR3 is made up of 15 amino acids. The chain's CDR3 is CASSVGTGGTGELFF. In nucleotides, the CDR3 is TGTGCCAGCAGCGTAGGGACAGGGGGAACCGGGGAGCTGTTTTTT.

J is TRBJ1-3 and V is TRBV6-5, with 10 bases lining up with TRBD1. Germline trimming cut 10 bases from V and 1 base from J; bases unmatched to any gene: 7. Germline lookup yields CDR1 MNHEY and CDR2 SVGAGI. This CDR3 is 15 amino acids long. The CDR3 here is CATETGGVSGNTIYF. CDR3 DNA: TGTGCCACCGAGACAGGGGGCGTTTCTGGAAACACCATATATTTT.

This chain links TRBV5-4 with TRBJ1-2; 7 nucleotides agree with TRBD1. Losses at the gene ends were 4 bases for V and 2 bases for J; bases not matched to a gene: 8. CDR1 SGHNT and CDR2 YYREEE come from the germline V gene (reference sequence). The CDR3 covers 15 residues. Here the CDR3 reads CASSPGTGANYGYTF. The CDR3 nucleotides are TGTGCCAGCAGCCCGGGCACAGGGGCGAACTATGGCTACACCTTC. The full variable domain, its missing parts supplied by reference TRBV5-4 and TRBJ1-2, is ETGVTQSPTHLIKTRGQQVTLRCSSQSGHNTVSWYQQALGQGPQFIFQYYREEENGRGNFPPRFSGLQFPNYSSELNVNALELDDSALYLCASSPGTGANYGYTFGSGTRLTVV.

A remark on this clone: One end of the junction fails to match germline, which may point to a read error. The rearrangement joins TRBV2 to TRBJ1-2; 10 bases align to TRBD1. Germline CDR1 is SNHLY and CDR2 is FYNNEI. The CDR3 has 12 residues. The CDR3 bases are TGTGCCAGCAGTGGGACAGGGGGATTGACTGCCTTC. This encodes CASSGTGGLTAF.